These T cell receptor beta chains were read from a single sample in a study of identifying expanded T cells in peripheral blood. Assay: immunoSEQ multiplex PCR; the TCRdb copy retains only in-frame clones and omits some. The top ten clones hold 5.6% of a sample with approximately 90,000 clones, 86% of them seen once. The material sequenced was blood. These receptors were collected from a person aged 18-69 years in good health. Each CDR3 is given with its conserved first and last residue. The D gene is left open where the match is weak. Clone sizes are given selectively: once, few, many, or a class where the clone is expanded.

D gene,V gene,J gene,clone size,CDR3 protein,CDR3 DNA
TRBD2,TRBV11-2,TRBJ2-7,.,CASSEGLAGGHEQYF,TGTGCCAGCAGCGAGGGACTAGCGGGGGGCCACGAGCAGTACTTC
.,TRBV5-8,TRBJ2-1,.,CASSLESGQFRDEQFF,TGTGCCAGCAGCTTGGAGTCGGGACAATTTAGGGATGAGCAGTTCTTC
.,TRBV5-4,TRBJ1-6,.,CASSLWVVSPLHF,TGTGCCAGCAGCTTGTGGGTAGTCTCACCCCTCCACTTT
.,TRBV4-3,TRBJ2-3,.,CASSLGAGGTDTQYF,TGCGCCAGCAGCCTGGGGGCCGGGGGCACAGATACGCAGTATTTT
TRBD2,TRBV6-5,TRBJ2-3,.,CASSYGTSGGRDTQYF,TGTGCCAGCAGTTACGGCACTAGCGGGGGGCGGGATACGCAGTATTTT
TRBD1,TRBV5-6,TRBJ1-2,.,CASSVPGQYYGYTF,TGTGCCAGCAGCGTACCGGGACAGTACTATGGCTACACCTTC
TRBD1,TRBV6-1,TRBJ2-7,.,CASGLQGKQYF,TGTGCCAGCGGCCTACAGGGGAAGCAGTACTTC
.,TRBV6-5,TRBJ2-7,.,CASSHRRTTSYEQYF,TGTGCCAGCAGTCACAGACGGACGACCTCCTACGAGCAGTACTTC
.,TRBV2,TRBJ1-4,.,CASARAREEKLFF,TGTGCCAGCGCAAGGGCCCGGGAAGAAAAACTGTTTTTT
.,TRBV7-6,TRBJ2-3,.,CASSSSQGTDTQYF,TGTGCCAGCAGCTCTTCGCAGGGGACAGATACGCAGTATTTT
.,TRBV19,TRBJ1-1,.,CASSIGPLREARLTEAFF,TGTGCCAGTAGTATAGGACCGCTTCGCGAAGCCAGGCTCACTGAAGCTTTCTTT
TRBD1,TRBV11-2,TRBJ1-4,.,CASSLVPPGQHTETLFF,TGTGCCAGCAGCTTAGTACCGCCGGGACAGCATACAGAAACACTGTTTTTT
.,TRBV5-1,TRBJ2-5,.,CASSLGGEETQYF,TGCGCCAGCAGCTTGGGTGGGGAAGAGACCCAGTACTTC
TRBD2,TRBV4-2,TRBJ2-7,few,CASSQEPGGTYEQYF,TGTGCCAGCAGCCAAGAACCGGGGGGTACCTACGAGCAGTACTTC
.,TRBV5-1,TRBJ2-7,.,CASSLAPGVDYEQYF,TGCGCCAGCAGCTTGGCGCCAGGGGTGGACTACGAGCAGTACTTC
.,TRBV7-3,TRBJ2-3,.,CASSQSIGTDTQYF,TGTGCCAGCAGCCAAAGTATAGGGACAGATACGCAGTATTTT
TRBD2,TRBV11-2,TRBJ2-3,once,CASSSLGLAADTQYF,TGTGCCAGCAGCTCCCTCGGACTAGCCGCAGATACGCAGTATTTT
.,TRBV6-5,TRBJ1-2,.,CASRAQGTNGYTF,TGTGCCAGCAGGGCCCAGGGGACCAATGGCTACACCTTC
.,TRBV6-1,TRBJ1-3,.,CASSEVPRVDSTIYF,TGTGCCAGCAGTGAAGTCCCCAGGGTGGACTCCACCATATATTTT
.,TRBV2,TRBJ1-1,few,CASLNRRRNVNTEAFF,TGTGCCAGTCTAAACCGCAGGAGAAATGTGAACACTGAAGCTTTCTTT
.,TRBV6-5,TRBJ1-1,once,CASSYSVNYLNTEAFF,TGTGCCAGCAGTTACTCCGTGAATTATTTGAACACTGAAGCTTTCTTT
.,TRBV11-3,TRBJ2-2,.,CASSIPQGGGHQAGELFF,TGTGCCAGCAGCATCCCCCAAGGGGGGGGACATCAAGCCGGGGAGCTGTTTTTT
.,TRBV25-1,TRBJ1-2,.,CASSESASGGYTF,TGTGCCAGCAGTGAATCGGCCAGCGGAGGCTACACCTTC
.,TRBV27,TRBJ1-5,.,CASSSSVRGKPQHF,TGTGCCAGCAGTAGTTCGGTGCGTGGGAAGCCCCAGCATTTT
.,TRBV25-1,TRBJ1-3,few,CASRGPFSGNTIYF,TGTGCCAGTAGAGGACCGTTCTCTGGAAACACCATATATTTT
.,TRBV6-6,TRBJ1-2,.,CASQTVNYGYTF,TGTGCCAGCCAAACGGTTAACTATGGCTACACCTTC
.,TRBV30,TRBJ2-2,.,CAWSRGDTGELFF,TGTGCCTGGAGCAGGGGGGACACCGGGGAGCTGTTTTTT
.,TRBV18,TRBJ1-2,once,CASSPQRTGYGYTF,TGTGCCAGCTCACCCCAGAGGACGGGGTATGGCTACACCTTC
TRBD1,TRBV6-5,TRBJ2-3,.,CASSYSQTGPGTQYF,TGTGCCAGCAGTTACTCACAGACAGGGCCGGGTACGCAGTATTTT
TRBD1,TRBV11-2,TRBJ1-5,.,CASSLDRGGNQPQHF,TGTGCCAGCAGCTTAGACAGGGGGGGCAATCAGCCCCAGCATTTT
.,TRBV5-6,TRBJ1-1,.,CASSLGRAGMNTEAFF,TGTGCCAGCAGCTTGGGCCGGGCGGGGATGAACACTGAAGCTTTCTTT
.,TRBV18,TRBJ2-7,.,CASSPGRDEQYF,TGTGCCAGCTCACCTGGCCGGGACGAGCAGTACTTC
TRBD1,TRBV5-1,TRBJ1-2,.,CASSLGGGGDYGYTF,TGCGCCAGCAGCTTGGGTGGAGGGGGCGACTATGGCTACACCTTC
.,TRBV4-3,TRBJ2-7,.,CASSQEGNQGFYEQYF,TGCGCCAGCAGCCAAGAAGGTAATCAGGGATTCTACGAGCAGTACTTC
.,TRBV5-1,TRBJ2-7,.,CASKLSSALSYEQYF,TGCGCCAGCAAACTCTCTAGCGCCCTTTCCTACGAGCAGTACTTC
.,TRBV6-1,TRBJ1-1,.,CASSEAAGLSEAFF,TGTGCCAGCAGTGAAGCCGCAGGTTTGTCTGAAGCTTTCTTT
.,TRBV2,TRBJ1-2,.,CAKNPDTKGLHTF,TGTGCCAAGAACCCAGACACCAAGGGGCTGCACACCTTC
.,TRBV7-6,TRBJ2-7,.,CASSLGYTSLAGEQYF,TGTGCCAGCAGCTTAGGTTACACTTCCCTGGCAGGGGAGCAGTACTTC
.,TRBV5-4,TRBJ2-1,.,CASSPDANEQFF,TGTGCCAGCAGCCCCGATGCCAATGAGCAGTTCTTC
TRBD2,TRBV9,TRBJ2-1,.,CASAPIGLDAEQFF,TGTGCCAGCGCACCGATCGGACTAGATGCTGAGCAGTTCTTC
.,TRBV16,TRBJ2-1,.,CASSRQTRPSYNEQFF,TGTGCCAGCAGCCGCCAGACTAGGCCCTCCTACAATGAGCAGTTCTTC
.,TRBV30,TRBJ1-1,.,CAWKGRVNTEAFF,TGTGCCTGGAAGGGCAGGGTGAACACTGAAGCTTTCTTT
.,TRBV5-1,TRBJ2-2,.,CASSSSWAARGTGELFF,TGCGCCAGCAGCTCCTCTTGGGCGGCACGTGGCACCGGGGAGCTGTTTTTT
.,TRBV7-9,TRBJ1-2,.,CASSLWGGGQNYGYTF,TGTGCCAGCAGCTTATGGGGCGGAGGACAGAACTATGGCTACACCTTC
.,TRBV6-6,TRBJ1-1,.,CASRGDRLTEAFF,TGTGCCAGCCGGGGGGATCGGCTCACTGAAGCTTTCTTT
.,TRBV4-3,TRBJ1-2,.,CASSPTWGRGQGYTF,TGCGCCAGCAGCCCGACTTGGGGGAGAGGCCAAGGCTACACCTTC
.,TRBV7-6,TRBJ2-1,.,CASSYREDEQFF,TGTGCCAGCAGCTACAGGGAAGATGAGCAGTTCTTC
TRBD1,TRBV10-3,TRBJ1-5,once,CAISEGDRGQHF,TGTGCCATCAGTGAGGGGGACAGGGGGCAGCATTTT